These T cell receptor beta chains were read from a single sample in a study of T-cell memory formation after mild COVID-19. TCRdb re-called the 5' RACE reads with MiXCR, one entry per CDR3 protein. Of fewer than 90,000 distinct CDR3 sequences detected, 13% appear once; the ten largest clones hold 40% to 45%. The source material was PBMCs or a T cell subset sorted from them (not recorded which). Receptor source: a man aged 18 to 29 who had mild COVID-19 (a few samples of this study predate the infection). Cell type and time point are not known. The CDR3 runs from the conserved cysteine through the conserved F or W. D genes are given only for firm matches. The size field is filled for only some rows; it gives once, few, many or a size class.

abundance,d_gene,v_gene,len,j_gene,CDR3nt,CDR3aa
.,.,TRBV28,12,TRBJ2-2,TGTGCCAGCAGTTCCAGGAGCTCCGAGCTGTTTTTT,CASSSRSSELFF
.,TRBD1,TRBV6-1,15,TRBJ1-4,TGTGCCAGCAGTGAAACAGGGGGCACTAATGAAAAACTGTTTTTT,CASSETGGTNEKLFF
.,TRBD1,TRBV5-1,17,TRBJ2-2,TGCGCCAGCAGCTGGACCCCGACAGGGGGTTATACCGGGGAGCTGTTTTTT,CASSWTPTGGYTGELFF
few,.,TRBV4-1,16,TRBJ1-6,TGCGCCAGCAGCCAAGATCCGGGACTTACCTCTTCACCCCTCCACTTT,CASSQDPGLTSSPLHF
few,.,TRBV7-8,14,TRBJ2-4,TGTGCCAGCAGCTTAGGCCCCTGGGGAGACATTCAGTACTTC,CASSLGPWGDIQYF
.,.,TRBV10-3,16,TRBJ2-3,TGTGCCATCAGTACTCCGGGGCCCCAAGGCGCAGATACGCAGTATTTT,CAISTPGPQGADTQYF
.,TRBD1,TRBV3-1,16,TRBJ2-4,TGTGCCAGCAGCCAGGGGACAGGGGGTGGCAAAAACATTCAGTACTTC,CASSQGTGGGKNIQYF
.,TRBD1,TRBV2,15,TRBJ2-1,TGTGCCAGCAGTGAAGGGTGGGACAGGGAGGATGAGCAGTTCTTC,CASSEGWDREDEQFF
few,.,TRBV10-2,12,TRBJ2-2,TGCGCCAGCAGTGGAGGGGGCGGGGAGCTGTTTTTT,CASSGGGGELFF
.,.,TRBV12-3/TRBV12-4,14,TRBJ1-1,TGTGCCAGCAGCCATTCAACCCGAGGGACTGAAGCTTTCTTT,CASSHSTRGTEAFF
few,.,TRBV7-6,13,TRBJ2-4,TGTGCCAGCAGCCCAAACGGGGATGGCATTCAGTACTTC,CASSPNGDGIQYF
.,TRBD1,TRBV6-5,15,TRBJ2-7,TGTGCCAGCAGTTATGAGGGACAGAGCCCTACGAGGCAGTACTTC,CASSYEGQSPTRQYF
.,.,TRBV7-6,18,TRBJ2-1,TGTGCCAGCAGCTTAGCGTATCTCTCGGAGAGCTCCTACAATGAGCAGTTCTTC,CASSLAYLSESSYNEQFF
many,TRBD1,TRBV20-1,14,TRBJ1-2,TGCAGTGCTAGTGCCGGACAGGGGGCGGATGGCTACACCTTC,CSASAGQGADGYTF
.,.,TRBV6-5,15,TRBJ2-3,TGTGCCAGCAGACCGAGGGCCTCGGCCACAGATACGCAGTATTTT,CASRPRASATDTQYF
.,.,TRBV12-5,15,TRBJ2-5,.,CASGFFGQAQETQYF
.,TRBD1,TRBV7-6,16,TRBJ2-3,TGTGCCAGCAGCTTAGACCAGACAGGGGGCGTAGATACGCAGTATTTT,CASSLDQTGGVDTQYF
.,.,TRBV4-3,15,TRBJ2-5,TGCGCCAGCAGCCAAGCCTGGGCAGCTCAAGAGACCCAGTACTTC,CASSQAWAAQETQYF
few,.,TRBV28,14,TRBJ2-5,TGTGCCAGCAGGATCGGGGGGCCCCAAGAGACCCAGTACTTC,CASRIGGPQETQYF
.,TRBD1,TRBV7-9,14,TRBJ2-5,TGTGCCAGCAGCTCTGGACAGGCCCAAGAGACCCAGTACTTC,CASSSGQAQETQYF
few,TRBD1,TRBV4-1,18,TRBJ2-4,TGCGCCAGCAGCCAAAGACAGCACGGACAGGGGGCGGGAAACATTCAGTACTTC,CASSQRQHGQGAGNIQYF
.,.,TRBV6-2/TRBV6-3,15,TRBJ1-1,TGTGCCAGCAGTTACGGCCCCCGAGGGCGGACTGAAGCTTTCTTT,CASSYGPRGRTEAFF
few,TRBD1,TRBV7-2,13,TRBJ1-1,TGTGCCAGCAGCTTAGACAGGGGCGCTGAAGCTTTCTTT,CASSLDRGAEAFF
.,TRBD1,TRBV20-1,14,TRBJ2-1,TGCAGTGCTAACACTGGGACAGAAGACAATGAGCAGTTCTTC,CSANTGTEDNEQFF
few,.,TRBV7-2,15,TRBJ2-1,TGTGCCAGCAGCTTATTGATTAGGGGATGGGATGAGCAGTTCTTC,CASSLLIRGWDEQFF
many,.,TRBV12-3/TRBV12-4,12,TRBJ1-5,TGTGCCAGCAGTTCAATGAATCAGCCCCAGCATTTT,CASSSMNQPQHF